This T cell receptor beta chain was identified during a study of blood T cell repertoires in COVID-19. Study-wide background: COVID-19 samples, acute and convalescent, were from the United States, Italy and Spain.

For recovered donors of Cohort 3, there were two negative PCRs, clearance, or symptom resolution. In the original processing: The authors estimated nucleated cell counts from reference gene primer amplification. The repertoire was sequenced with immunoSEQ multiplex PCR; TCRdb's copy has only in-frame clones and lacks some. V and J calls and clone size are given by that table; D and trimming were obtained from the DNA. The sample lists about 410,000 clones, just under 90% occurring once. This CDR3 has 16 residues. The J segment lost 0 bases and the V segment lost 4 bases, leaving 3 bases of the junction unmatched. Looked up from germline, CDR1 is SGHTS and CDR2 is YDEGEE.

The chain joins TRBV5-8 to TRBJ2-5, with 13 bases fitting TRBD2. This TCR was recovered from a woman under 40 who had recovered from COVID-19. The material sequenced was PBMCs or T cells enriched from blood (not recorded which). The CDR3 loop is CASSHGTSGNQETQYF. DNA of the CDR3: TGTGCCAGCAGCCACGGGACTAGCGGGAACCAAGAGACCCAGTACTTC.